Listed below are T cell receptor beta chains from one sample, sequenced in a study of blood T cell repertoires in COVID-19. Using immunoSEQ multiplex PCR, the repertoire was profiled, and TCRdb retains in-frame clones only, with some absent. The sample holds more than 250,000 clones, about nine tenths seen once. The sample was PBMCs or T cells enriched from blood (not recorded which). The source of these receptors is a woman in her late teens or twenties who had recovered from COVID-19. Both conserved end residues are part of each CDR3. The order of the fields is D gene, J gene, clone size, V gene, CDR3 DNA, CDR3 protein. The D gene is left open where the match is weak. Clone size appears in some rows only: once, few, many, or a class for an expanded clone.

D: TRBD1
J: TRBJ2-1
size: NA
V: TRBV4-1
DNA: TGCGCCAGCAGCCAGCAATGGGACAGGAACTACAATGAGCAGTTCTTC
CDR3: CASSQQWDRNYNEQFF

D: TRBD1
J: TRBJ2-7
size: NA
V: TRBV9
DNA: TGTGCCAGCAGCGTTTTATCCGGGACAGGGGGGTCCTACGAGCAGTACTTC
CDR3: CASSVLSGTGGSYEQYF

D: NA
J: TRBJ2-2
size: NA
V: TRBV4-1
DNA: TGCGCCAGCAGCCCGGAGGCGGGGTATAAGATGAACACCGGGGAGCTGTTTTTT
CDR3: CASSPEAGYKMNTGELFF

D: TRBD2
J: TRBJ2-7
size: NA
V: TRBV15
DNA: TGTGCCACCAGGCCGGGGGGGTGGAACATTACCTACGAGCAGTACTTC
CDR3: CATRPGGWNITYEQYF

D: TRBD2
J: TRBJ2-5
size: NA
V: TRBV27
DNA: TGTGCCACCAGGAGCGGGGTCCAAGAGACCCAGTACTTC
CDR3: CATRSGVQETQYF

D: TRBD1
J: TRBJ1-1
size: NA
V: TRBV2
DNA: TGTGCCAGCACACGGGACAGGGAAGTTAGCACTGAAGCTTTCTTT
CDR3: CASTRDREVSTEAFF

D: NA
J: TRBJ2-7
size: NA
V: TRBV13
DNA: TGTGCCAGCAGGCATACAGGGTCCTCCTACGAGCAGTACTTC
CDR3: CASRHTGSSYEQYF

D: TRBD2
J: TRBJ2-1
size: NA
V: TRBV4-1
DNA: TGCGCCAGCAGCCAAGATACACGGGAGGTGACCTACAATGAGCAGTTCTTC
CDR3: CASSQDTREVTYNEQFF

D: NA
J: TRBJ2-1
size: NA
V: TRBV9
DNA: TGTGCCAGCAGCGTAGGACGGGAGTGGGGCAATGAGCAGTTCTTC
CDR3: CASSVGREWGNEQFF

D: TRBD1
J: TRBJ2-7
size: few
V: TRBV19
DNA: TGTGCCAGTAGTGTAGGGGACAGCAGTTCGTGGGAGCAGTACTTC
CDR3: CASSVGDSSSWEQYF

D: NA
J: TRBJ1-5
size: NA
V: TRBV24-1
DNA: TGTGCCACCAGTGAGCGGGGGAGGAAAAGGAGCAATCAGCCCCAGCATTTT
CDR3: CATSERGRKRSNQPQHF

D: TRBD1
J: TRBJ1-1
size: NA
V: TRBV27
DNA: TGTGCCAGCAGTCTTCGGGACAGACACACTGAAGCTTTCTTT
CDR3: CASSLRDRHTEAFF

D: NA
J: TRBJ1-2
size: few
V: TRBV18
DNA: TGTGCCAGCTCCCCACGAACGGACAGCTCAGGGGGCTACACCTTC
CDR3: CASSPRTDSSGGYTF

D: NA
J: TRBJ2-3
size: NA
V: TRBV4-2
DNA: TGTGCCAGCAGCCACAGCGGGCAGGGCACAGATACGCAGTATTTT
CDR3: CASSHSGQGTDTQYF

D: NA
J: TRBJ1-1
size: NA
V: TRBV29-1
DNA: TGCAGCGTTCCCGGCGCAGGGACTGAAGCTTTCTTT
CDR3: CSVPGAGTEAFF

D: TRBD2
J: TRBJ2-3
size: NA
V: TRBV3-1/TRBV3-2
DNA: TGTGCCAGCAGCCCGGGACTAGCTTACACAGATACGCAGTATTTT
CDR3: CASSPGLAYTDTQYF

D: NA
J: TRBJ1-2
size: NA
V: TRBV21-1
DNA: TGTGCCAGCAGCAAAAGGGGCGGGGGGAACTATGGCTACACCTTC
CDR3: CASSKRGGGNYGYTF

D: NA
J: TRBJ1-2
size: NA
V: TRBV6-5
DNA: TGTGCCAGCAGTTACGGCAGGGACTATGGCTACACCTTC
CDR3: CASSYGRDYGYTF

D: NA
J: TRBJ1-1
size: NA
V: TRBV7-3
DNA: TGTGCCAGCAGCTTAACGGGGGGTGGTACTGAAGCTTTCTTT
CDR3: CASSLTGGGTEAFF

D: NA
J: TRBJ1-2
size: NA
V: TRBV9
DNA: TGTGCCAGCAGCGTCTCCTCAGGGTTAGGCTATGGCTACACCTTC
CDR3: CASSVSSGLGYGYTF

D: TRBD2
J: TRBJ2-7
size: NA
V: TRBV9
DNA: TGTGCCAGCAGCAGACTTAGCGGGAGGGAGGACGAGCAGTACTTC
CDR3: CASSRLSGREDEQYF

D: TRBD2
J: TRBJ2-7
size: NA
V: TRBV5-1
DNA: TGCGCCAGCAGCTTGGATCTGTGGAGCGGGAGAGCATACGAGCAGTACTTC
CDR3: CASSLDLWSGRAYEQYF

D: NA
J: TRBJ2-5
size: NA
V: TRBV7-7
DNA: TGTGCTAGCAGCGGCGGGGAGGAGGAGACCCAGTACTTC
CDR3: CASSGGEEETQYF

D: TRBD1
J: TRBJ1-1
size: NA
V: TRBV9
DNA: TGTGCCAGCAGCCCACGTTGGACAGGTAACACTGAAGCTTTCTTT
CDR3: CASSPRWTGNTEAFF

D: TRBD1
J: TRBJ2-5
size: NA
V: TRBV7-9
DNA: TGTGCCAGCAGCTACGGACAGGGGTTGGAGACCCAGTACTTC
CDR3: CASSYGQGLETQYF

D: TRBD1
J: TRBJ1-1
size: NA
V: TRBV6-5
DNA: TGTGCCAGCAGGCCCGCGACAGGGACTGAAGCTTTCTTT
CDR3: CASRPATGTEAFF

D: NA
J: TRBJ2-3
size: NA
V: TRBV9
DNA: TGTGCCAGCAGCGTAGGAGTCGACAGGACCACAGATACGCAGTATTTT
CDR3: CASSVGVDRTTDTQYF

D: TRBD1
J: TRBJ1-1
size: NA
V: TRBV5-6
DNA: TGTGCCAGCAGCTCTGGACAGGCCCTCACTGAAGCTTTCTTT
CDR3: CASSSGQALTEAFF

D: TRBD2
J: TRBJ2-1
size: NA
V: TRBV5-1
DNA: TGCGCCAGCACCCAGCGGGGGGCAAACAATGAGCAGTTCTTC
CDR3: CASTQRGANNEQFF

D: NA
J: TRBJ1-1
size: NA
V: TRBV6-5
DNA: TGTGCCAGCAGTTACTCCCCAGGGACTGAAGCTTTCTTT
CDR3: CASSYSPGTEAFF

D: TRBD2
J: TRBJ2-2
size: NA
V: TRBV30
DNA: TGTGCCTGGAGTCCGGGACTAGGCGCCGGGGAGCTGTTTTTT
CDR3: CAWSPGLGAGELFF

D: TRBD2
J: TRBJ2-7
size: once
V: TRBV7-8
DNA: TGTGCCAGCAGCCCTCCGACTAGCGACGAGCAGTACTTC
CDR3: CASSPPTSDEQYF

D: TRBD2
J: TRBJ2-7
size: NA
V: TRBV4-2
DNA: TGTGCCAGCAGCCAAGACGCTAGCGGAAACGAGCAGTACTTC
CDR3: CASSQDASGNEQYF

D: NA
J: TRBJ2-1
size: NA
V: TRBV24-1
DNA: TGTGCCACCAGTGATGGCGGACAATACAATGAGCAGTTCTTC
CDR3: CATSDGGQYNEQFF

D: TRBD2
J: TRBJ2-2
size: NA
V: TRBV19
DNA: TGTGCCAGTAGTCCGGCGGGGGGGCACACCGGGGAGCTGTTTTTT
CDR3: CASSPAGGHTGELFF

D: TRBD2
J: TRBJ2-4
size: NA
V: TRBV5-6
DNA: TGTGCCAGCAGCTTAAGGAGGGAGGGTTCCTTCGGCATTCAGTACTTC
CDR3: CASSLRREGSFGIQYF

D: NA
J: TRBJ2-7
size: NA
V: TRBV5-4
DNA: TGTGCCAGCAGCTTGAGCGGGTTTTCCTACGAGCAGTACTTC
CDR3: CASSLSGFSYEQYF

D: NA
J: TRBJ1-1
size: NA
V: TRBV27
DNA: TGTGCCAGCAGTTTATTTGCGGGGGCCGGGAACACTGAAGCTTTCTTT
CDR3: CASSLFAGAGNTEAFF

D: TRBD1
J: TRBJ2-1
size: NA
V: TRBV6-5
DNA: TGTGCCAGCAGTTACCTCGACAGGGGAGTCAATGAGCAGTTCTTC
CDR3: CASSYLDRGVNEQFF

D: TRBD2
J: TRBJ2-5
size: once
V: TRBV9
DNA: TGTGCCAGCAGCGCCTCCGGGACTAGCGGACAGACCCAGTACTTC
CDR3: CASSASGTSGQTQYF

D: TRBD1
J: TRBJ1-4
size: NA
V: TRBV6-5
DNA: TGTGCCAGCAGAGGGACAGGGGATGAAAAACTGTTTTTT
CDR3: CASRGTGDEKLFF

D: NA
J: TRBJ1-1
size: NA
V: TRBV5-4
DNA: TGTGCCAGCAGCCGAGTAGGGGTGGACACTGAAGCTTTCTTT
CDR3: CASSRVGVDTEAFF

D: TRBD1
J: TRBJ1-2
size: NA
V: TRBV9
DNA: TGTGCCAGCAGCGTAGGGACAGGGGCCTCCTGGGGCTACACCTTC
CDR3: CASSVGTGASWGYTF